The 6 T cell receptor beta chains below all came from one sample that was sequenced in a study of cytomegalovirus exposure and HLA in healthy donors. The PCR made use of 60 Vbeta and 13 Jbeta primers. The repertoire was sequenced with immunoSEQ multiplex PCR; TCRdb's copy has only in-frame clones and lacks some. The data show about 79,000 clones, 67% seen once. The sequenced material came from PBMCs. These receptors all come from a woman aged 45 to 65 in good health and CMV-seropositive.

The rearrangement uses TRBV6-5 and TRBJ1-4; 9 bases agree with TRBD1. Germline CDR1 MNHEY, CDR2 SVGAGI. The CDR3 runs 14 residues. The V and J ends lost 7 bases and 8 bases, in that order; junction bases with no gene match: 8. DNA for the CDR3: TGTGCCAGCACGCGACAGGGGGAGTGGGAAAAACTGTTTTTT. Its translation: CASTRQGEWEKLFF.

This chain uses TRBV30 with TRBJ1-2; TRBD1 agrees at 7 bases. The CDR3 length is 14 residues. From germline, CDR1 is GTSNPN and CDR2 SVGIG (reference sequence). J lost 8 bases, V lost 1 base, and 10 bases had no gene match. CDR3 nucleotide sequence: TGTGCCTGGAGTGCCCAACAGGGGCTCAACGGCTACACCTTC. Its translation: CAWSAQQGLNGYTF.

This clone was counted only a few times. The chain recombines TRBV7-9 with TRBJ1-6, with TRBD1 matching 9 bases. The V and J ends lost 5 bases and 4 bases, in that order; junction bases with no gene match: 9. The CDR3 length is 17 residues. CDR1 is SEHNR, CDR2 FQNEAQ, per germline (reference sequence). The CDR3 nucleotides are TGTGCCAGCAGCCACCCTTGGACAGGGGAATATAATTCACCCCTCCACTTT. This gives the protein CASSHPWTGEYNSPLHF.

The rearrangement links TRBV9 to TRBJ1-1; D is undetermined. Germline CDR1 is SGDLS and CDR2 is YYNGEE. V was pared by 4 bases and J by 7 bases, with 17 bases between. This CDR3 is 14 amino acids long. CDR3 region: CASSLGREIGEAFF. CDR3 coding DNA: TGTGCCAGCAGCCTAGGGAGGGAAATTGGTGAAGCTTTCTTT.

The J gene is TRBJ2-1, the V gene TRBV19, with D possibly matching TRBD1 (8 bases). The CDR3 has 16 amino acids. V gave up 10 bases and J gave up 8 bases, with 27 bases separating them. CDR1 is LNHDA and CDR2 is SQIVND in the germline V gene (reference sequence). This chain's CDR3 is CATRRVGGQGADEQFF. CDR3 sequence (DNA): TGTGCCACCCGAAGAGTCGGGGGGCAGGGGGCCGATGAGCAGTTCTTC.

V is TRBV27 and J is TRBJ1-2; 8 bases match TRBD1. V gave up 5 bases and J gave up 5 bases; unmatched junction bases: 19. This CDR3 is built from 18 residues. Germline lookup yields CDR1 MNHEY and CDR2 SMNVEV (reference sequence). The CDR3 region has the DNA TGTGCCAGCAGTCCCGGGACAGGCCTTCAAAACTCTCAATATGGCTACACCTTC. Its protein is CASSPGTGLQNSQYGYTF.